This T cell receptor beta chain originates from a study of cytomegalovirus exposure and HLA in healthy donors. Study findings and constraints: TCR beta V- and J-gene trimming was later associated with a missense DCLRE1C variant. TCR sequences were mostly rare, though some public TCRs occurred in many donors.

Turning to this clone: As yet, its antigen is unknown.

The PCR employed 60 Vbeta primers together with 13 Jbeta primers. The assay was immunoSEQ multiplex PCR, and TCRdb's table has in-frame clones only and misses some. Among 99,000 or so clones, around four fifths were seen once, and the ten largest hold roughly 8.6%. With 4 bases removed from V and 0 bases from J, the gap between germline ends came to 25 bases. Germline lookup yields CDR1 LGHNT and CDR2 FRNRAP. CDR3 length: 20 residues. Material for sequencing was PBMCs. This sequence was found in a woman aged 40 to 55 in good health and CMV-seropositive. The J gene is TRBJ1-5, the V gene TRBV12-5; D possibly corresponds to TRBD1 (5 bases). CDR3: CASGSPQPYGGTNSNQPQHF. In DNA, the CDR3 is TGTGCTAGTGGTTCACCACAACCTTATGGAGGGACGAATAGCAATCAGCCCCAGCATTTT.